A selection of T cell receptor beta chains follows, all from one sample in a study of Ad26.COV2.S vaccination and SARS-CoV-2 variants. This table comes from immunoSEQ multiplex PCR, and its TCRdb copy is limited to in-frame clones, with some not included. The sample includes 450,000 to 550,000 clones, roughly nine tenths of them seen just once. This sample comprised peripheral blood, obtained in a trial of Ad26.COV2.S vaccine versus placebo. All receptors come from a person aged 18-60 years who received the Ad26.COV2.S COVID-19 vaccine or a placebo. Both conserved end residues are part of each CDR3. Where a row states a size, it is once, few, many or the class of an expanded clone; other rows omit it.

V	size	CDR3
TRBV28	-	CASRWTGPGNTIYF
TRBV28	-	CASSIAGGRTGELFF
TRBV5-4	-	CASRMGGYSSETEAFF
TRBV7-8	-	CASSWTVYNEQFF
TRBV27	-	CASSPPKPDTEAFF
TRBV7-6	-	CASSLAGGEAFF
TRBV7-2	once	CASSLEAGGPNIQYF
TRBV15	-	CATARGSASTDTQYF
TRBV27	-	CASSFRGSPLHF
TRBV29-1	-	CSAEPVGGASYNEQFF
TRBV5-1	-	CASSLGTGGAYGNTIYF
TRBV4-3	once	CASSQDYSFGRAADTQYF
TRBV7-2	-	CASSVNLAGDTQYF
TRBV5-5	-	CASSVDPPVSNEKLFF
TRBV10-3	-	CAIRPAGRTEAFF
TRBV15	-	CATSGRGYTEQFF
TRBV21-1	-	CASSKRTGEGDTQYF
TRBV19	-	CASLSGGTFSGANVLTF
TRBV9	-	CASSAQGSGTNEKLFF
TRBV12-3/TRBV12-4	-	CASSTGGQPQHF
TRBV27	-	CASGTGTGLYEQYF
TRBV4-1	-	CASSQDQLGWGKQPQHF
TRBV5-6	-	CASSLRGAPGYTF
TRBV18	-	CASSQQGNEQFF